The next 9 T cell receptor beta chains were all read from a single sample in a study of beta chain features in type 1 diabetes. All of the isolated RNA was reverse transcribed, so expressed TCRB transcripts were sequenced. Method: immunoSEQ multiplex PCR; TCRdb's copy keeps in-frame clones and lacks some. The sample includes 310,000 or so clones, 7% to 9% of them seen just once. The sample taken for sequencing was central memory CD4+ T cells from blood. Receptors were obtained from a woman aged 18-30 years in good health.

In this sample, this clone turned up a few times. The J gene is TRBJ2-5, the V gene TRBV7-2; the match to TRBD2 covers 8 bases. V lost 4 bases, J lost 2 bases, and 3 bases stayed unmatched. Per the germline V gene, CDR1 is SGHTA and CDR2 is FQGNSA. The CDR3 sequence is 14 residues long. DNA of the CDR3: TGTGCCAGCAGCTCCGGACTAGCACAAGAGACCCAGTACTTC. It is translated as CASSSGLAQETQYF.

This clone occurred a few times. The V gene is TRBV5-1, the J gene TRBJ2-1, with no clear D. Trimming cost V 0 bases and J 2 bases, with 9 bases left between them. Germline CDR1 and CDR2: SGHRS and YFSETQ. The CDR3 spans 15 residues. The CDR3 DNA sequence: TGCGCCAGCAGCTTGGAGGATATCACCTACAATGAGCAGTTCTTC. Translated: CASSLEDITYNEQFF.

In this sample, this clone turned up a few times. This chain joins TRBV16 and TRBJ1-5, with a possible D match to TRBD1 (5 bases). With 2 bases removed from V and 5 bases from J, the gap between germline ends came to 16 bases. The CDR3 extends over 16 amino acids. The germline CDR1 and CDR2 sequences are KGHSY and FQNENV. The CDR3 nucleotides read TGTGCCAGCAGCCAAGTAGAAGGGGCAGCTCATCAGCCCCAGCATTTT. This translates into CASSQVEGAAHQPQHF.

The table lists this clone with many counts. This chain links TRBV11-2 with TRBJ1-2, with 8 positions matching TRBD1. CDR3 length: 13 amino acids. Losses at the gene ends were 4 bases for V and 4 bases for J; bases not matched to a gene: 2. From germline, CDR1 is SGHAT and CDR2 FQNNGV. The CDR3 protein is CASSSGGGYGYTF. The CDR3 coding sequence is TGTGCCAGCAGCTCAGGGGGCGGCTATGGCTACACCTTC.

Ten or more counts support this clone. The chain combines TRBV4-3 with TRBJ1-2, with D unresolved. V was clipped by 0 bases and J by 8 bases, with 13 bases between them. Looked up from germline, CDR1 is LGHNA and CDR2 is YSLEER. CDR3 length equals 14 residues. The CDR3 is CASSQDFRGRGYTF. DNA of the CDR3: TGCGCCAGCAGCCAAGATTTCCGGGGAAGAGGCTACACCTTC.

This clone has a handful of counts. Other nucleotide sequences in the sample specify the same CDR3. CDR3 in DNA: TGTGCCAGCAGTTTATCCGGGGCCAACGTCCTGACTTTC. It yields the protein CASSLSGANVLTF. V is TRBV28 and J is TRBJ2-6; D unclear. The CDR3 contains 13 residues. The V and J ends lost 1 base and 4 bases respectively, with 2 bases between them. CDR1 MDHEN and CDR2 SYDVKM come from the germline V gene.

In this sample, this clone turned up a few times. CDR3 nucleotide sequence: TGCGCCAGCAGCCAAGATTCCCTCCCAATATCCTACAATGAGCAGTTCTTC. This sequence encodes CASSQDSLPISYNEQFF. The chain employs TRBV4-3 and TRBJ2-1, with unresolved D. The germline V gene has CDR1 LGHNA and CDR2 YSLEER. The length of the CDR3 is 17 residues. Trimming removed 0 bases from V and 1 base from J, with 13 bases in between.

The chain joins TRBV7-8 to TRBJ2-7; D perhaps matches TRBD2 (6 bases). The ends were cut back, 2 bases at V and 3 bases at J, with 20 bases in the middle. CDR1 is SGHVS and CDR2 is FQNEAQ in the germline V gene. CDR3 length equals 17 residues. CDR3 nucleotide sequence: TGTGCCAGCAGCTTACTGGGCGGGATAGGTCCGGACTACGAGCAGTACTTC. Encoded protein: CASSLLGGIGPDYEQYF.

This clone has more than one count but fewer than ten. The genes are TRBV28 and TRBJ1-2, with D hard to call. This CDR3 has 13 amino acids. Germline CDR1 is MDHEN and CDR2 is SYDVKM. Trimming left V 4 bases short and J 5 bases short, with 11 bases between. The CDR3 here is CASSSPGSYGYTF. The CDR3 DNA is TGTGCCAGCAGTTCCCCCGGGTCTTATGGCTACACCTTC.